This T cell receptor (beta chain) stems from a study of T cells after yellow fever vaccination. The overall study: SMART-Seq v4 Ultra Low Input prepared libraries from low-cell fractions.

Germline V gene lookup returns CDR1 SGHNT and CDR2 YYREEE (reference sequence). With 4 bases removed from V and 8 bases from J, the gap between germline ends came to 17 bases. The CDR3 has 14 amino acids. This clonotype was observed a few times. In TCRdb, the 5' RACE reads were re-called with MiXCR into one record per CDR3 protein. The sample consists of more than 50,000 distinct CDR3 sequences, 5.5% to 6% of them appearing once. Findings and caveats of the study: Once the booster was given, most primary-vaccination clones reappeared, at more than 95% for CD4 and more than 85% for CD8.

This chain joins TRBV5-4 and TRBJ2-3; TRBD2 might be the D (6 bases). This sequence originates from a man in his late teens or twenties who received the YFV17D yellow fever vaccine. The sequenced sample was PBMCs, either bulk or a sorted T-cell subset (CD4+, CD8+, memory, or dextramer-sorted; not recorded which), obtained on the day of the yellow fever booster vaccination. The CDR3 sequence: CASSHPGADGTQYF. The CDR3 DNA is TGTGCCAGCAGCCACCCGGGAGCCGACGGTACGCAGTATTTT.